This T cell receptor (beta chain) was identified during a study of blood T cells in healthy people across ages. Isolation recovered at least 6 million PBMCs from every sample. PCR was performed a second time for about 6 to 11 cycles using a sample-barcoded 5' primer and a J-beta primer mix. TCRdb passed the 5' RACE reads through MiXCR, listing each CDR3 protein once. The sample consists of fewer than 700,000 distinct CDR3 sequences, around 43% of them appearing once. Germline CDR1 is SGHTA and CDR2 is FQGNSA. This CDR3 contains 14 residues. Between the trimmed V and J ends, which lost 5 bases and 1 base, there was a span of 11 bases. This clonotype has ten or more counts.

The specimen sequenced was blood. V usage is TRBV7-2 and J usage is TRBJ2-5; possibly TRBD1 for D (5 bases). The sequence was collected from a man older than 75 in good health. CDR3 in DNA: TGTGCCAGCAGCCTATCTAGGGGCCAAGAGACCCAGTACTTC. Translation: CASSLSRGQETQYF.